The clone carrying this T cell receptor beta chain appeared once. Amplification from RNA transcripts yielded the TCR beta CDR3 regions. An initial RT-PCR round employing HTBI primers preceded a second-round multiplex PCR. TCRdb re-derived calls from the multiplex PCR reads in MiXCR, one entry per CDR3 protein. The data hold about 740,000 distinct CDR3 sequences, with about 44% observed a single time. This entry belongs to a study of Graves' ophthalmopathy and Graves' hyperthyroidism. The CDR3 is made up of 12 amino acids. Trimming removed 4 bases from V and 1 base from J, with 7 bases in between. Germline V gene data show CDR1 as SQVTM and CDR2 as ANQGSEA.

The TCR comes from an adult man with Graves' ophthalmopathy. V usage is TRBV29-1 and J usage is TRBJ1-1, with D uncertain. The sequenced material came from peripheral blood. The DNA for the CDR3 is TGCAGCGTTGGTTTGGGGAACACTGAAGCTTTCTTT. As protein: CSVGLGNTEAFF. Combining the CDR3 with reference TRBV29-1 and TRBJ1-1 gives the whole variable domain SAVISQKPSRDICQRGTSLTIQCQVDSQVTMMFWYRQQPGQSLTLIATANQGSEATYESGFVIDKFPISRPNLTFSTLTVSNMSPEDSSIYLCSVGLGNTEAFFGQGTRLTVV.